The 27 T cell receptor beta chains below all came from one sample that was sequenced in a study of T cells expressing NK-cell markers. For each CDR3 protein, TCRdb gives one entry from its re-call of the 5' RACE reads, without DNA. Its listing shows a few hundred thousand distinct CDR3 sequences. The sample was blood T cells: a sorted CD56 or NKG2C T cell subset, CD4+ or CD8+ T cells, or bulk PBMC T cells (not recorded which). All receptors come from a man aged 18-75 years in good health.

This chain joins TRBV24-1 and TRBJ1-1. This CDR3 region has 13 residues. The V gene's germline CDR1 is KGHDR and CDR2 SFDVKD. The chain's CDR3 is CATSGHLNTEAFF.

The CDR3 reads CASSPTAFAEAFF. V gene TRBV7-9 combines with J gene TRBJ1-1. This CDR3 has 13 residues. CDR1 and CDR2 from the germline V gene are SEHNR and FQNEAQ (reference sequence).

The J gene is TRBJ2-7, the V gene TRBV29-1. CDR1 is SQVTM and CDR2 is ANQGSEA in the germline V gene. This CDR3 spans 12 amino acids. The CDR3 spells CSVVAGRAGQYF.

V and J are TRBV3-1 and TRBJ2-2; the TCRdb D gene call, TRBD2, has no DNA to confirm it. Per the germline V gene, CDR1 is LGHDT and CDR2 is YNNKEL (reference sequence). The CDR3 extends over 16 amino acids. CDR3 protein: CASSRLKGGGTGELFF.

The CDR3 sequence is CSAPRGGLDEQYF. The gene calls are TRBV20-1 and TRBJ2-7; the D call from TCRdb, TRBD2, cannot be confirmed without DNA. In germline, CDR1 is DFQATT, CDR2 SNEGSKA (reference sequence). This CDR3 region has 13 residues.

The chain carries TRBV28 and TRBJ2-7. CDR3 size: 12 residues. Germline loops: CDR1 MDHEN, CDR2 SYDVKM. CDR3 protein: CASQSSTYEQYF.

This rearrangement joins TRBV20-1 to TRBJ2-6; TCRdb returns TRBD1, unconfirmable since there is no DNA. CDR1 and CDR2 from the germline V gene are DFQATT and SNEGSKA (reference sequence). This CDR3 comprises 17 residues. CDR3 loop: CSAVPGQGAGGANVLTF.

The chain links TRBV12-2 to TRBJ2-3. TRBV12-2 is noted as a pseudogene. The CDR3 loop spans 17 amino acids. CDR3 region: CASRLPQPRVNADTQYF.

This chain links TRBV19 with TRBJ2-6; TCRdb indicates TRBD1, and absent DNA this call remains unverified. In germline, CDR1 is LNHDA, CDR2 SQIVND (reference sequence). The CDR3 is made up of 18 amino acids. The CDR3 spells CASQRIGTAKTGANVLTF.

V is TRBV27 and J is TRBJ2-5; the D gene TCRdb calls, TRBD2, cannot be checked with no DNA. The CDR3 contains 15 residues. Germline V CDR1 and CDR2: MNHEY, SMNVEV (reference sequence). The CDR3 region is CASSLRGTSLETQYF.

The chain is built from TRBV7-3 and TRBJ2-2; the D call of TRBD1 rests on TCRdb alone, since no DNA is present to check it. The CDR3 is made up of 16 amino acids. Looked up from germline, CDR1 is SGHTA and CDR2 is FQGTGA. CDR3 loop: CASSLRVDRYTGELFF.

The chain uses TRBV20-1 and TRBJ2-2; TCRdb selects TRBD2, and the lack of DNA leaves this call unchecked. Germline-derived CDR1 and CDR2 are DFQATT and SNEGSKA (reference sequence). The CDR3 loop spans 18 amino acids. The CDR3 protein is CSARVWTSGGRYTGELFF.

The chain uses TRBV7-9 and TRBJ1-4; without DNA, the TCRdb call of TRBD1 cannot be checked. This CDR3 is 17 amino acids long. Germline V gene data show CDR1 as SEHNR and CDR2 as FQNEAQ (reference sequence). The CDR3 sequence is CASSPLVSGTGAEKLFF.

This sequence joins TRBV20-1 and TRBJ2-3; as DNA is missing, the TRBD2 call by TCRdb cannot be tested. CDR3 length: 15 residues. Germline CDR1 DFQATT, CDR2 SNEGSKA (reference sequence). CDR3 in amino acids: CSARSASGRTDTQYF.

The V call is TRBV19, the J call TRBJ2-2; without DNA, the TCRdb call of TRBD1 cannot be checked. Germline V CDR1 and CDR2: LNHDA, SQIVND (reference sequence). The CDR3 has 15 amino acids. CDR3 region: CASSHIRDRSGELFF.

This sequence joins TRBV5-1 and TRBJ2-2; as DNA is missing, the TRBD1 call by TCRdb cannot be tested. The CDR3 length is 13 residues. CDR1 and CDR2 from the germline V gene are SGHRS and YFSETQ. CDR3 in amino acids: CASSFRGNGELFF.

This chain links TRBV6-5 with TRBJ1-4; no DNA is available, so the TRBD1 call from TCRdb remains unchecked. The germline CDR1 and CDR2 sequences are MNHEY and SVGAGI. This CDR3 has 15 residues. This chain's CDR3 is CASSYSQGFNEKLFF.

The chain is built from TRBV29-1 and TRBJ1-2; TCRdb's D call, TRBD1, is unchecked because there is no DNA. Germline values: CDR1 SQVTM, CDR2 ANQGSEA. This CDR3 spans 14 amino acids. CDR3 sequence reads: CSVDEAGLLSGYTF. Full variable domain (missing parts from reference TRBV29-1 and TRBJ1-2): SAVISQKPSRDICQRGTSLTIQCQVDSQVTMMFWYRQQPGQSLTLIATANQGSEATYESGFVIDKFPISRPNLTFSTLTVSNMSPEDSSIYLCSVDEAGLLSGYTFGSGTRLTVV.

This CDR3 reads CASSVLTGNTGELFF. The chain employs TRBV28 and TRBJ2-2; with no DNA, the TCRdb D assignment of TRBD1 cannot be verified. Germline CDR1 is MDHEN and CDR2 is SYDVKM. The CDR3 runs to 15 residues.

V usage is TRBV12-3 or TRBV12-4 and J usage is TRBJ2-4; the D gene TCRdb calls, TRBD2, cannot be checked with no DNA. The length of the CDR3 is 19 residues. The CDR3 sequence is CASTLGQGRLAGHKNIQYF.

V usage is TRBV11-2 and J usage is TRBJ2-3; with no DNA, the TCRdb D assignment of TRBD2 cannot be verified. Germline V CDR1 and CDR2: SGHAT, FQNNGV. The CDR3 length is 18 residues. The CDR3 sequence: CASSLRTSGGAFGDTQYF.

This rearrangement joins TRBV9 to TRBJ2-3; TCRdb reports TRBD1, a call that lacks DNA to check it against. The CDR3 is made up of 19 amino acids. The germline V gene encodes CDR1 SGDLS and CDR2 YYNGEE. The CDR3 is CASSVDFGWTGGSTDTQYF.

The rearrangement links TRBV25-1 to TRBJ1-3. Germline CDR1 and CDR2: MGHDK and SYGVNS. The CDR3 is made up of 12 amino acids. The CDR3 sequence: CASSQTTNTIYF. The whole variable domain, remainder taken from reference TRBV25-1 and TRBJ1-3, is EADIYQTPRYLVIGTGKKITLECSQTMGHDKMYWYQQDPGMELHLIHYSYGVNSTEKGDLSSESTVSRIRTEHFPLTLESARPSHTSQYLCASSQTTNTIYFGEGSWLTVV.

V is TRBV15 and J is TRBJ2-3; TCRdb designates TRBD1, a call that cannot be tested without DNA. CDR3 size: 15 residues. Germline values: CDR1 LNHNV, CDR2 YYDKDF (reference sequence). The CDR3 spells CATSTARGGTDTQYF. Together with reference TRBV15 and TRBJ2-3, the CDR3 gives the full variable domain: DAMVIQNPRYQVTQFGKPVTLSCSQTLNHNVMYWYQQKSSQAPKLLFHYYDKDFNNEADTPDNFQSRRPNTSFCFLDIRSPGLGDTAMYLCATSTARGGTDTQYFGPGTRLTVL.

The chain combines TRBV7-3 with TRBJ2-7; the D gene TCRdb calls, TRBD1, cannot be checked with no DNA. The CDR3 extends over 13 amino acids. The germline CDR1 and CDR2 sequences are SGHTA and FQGTGA. CDR3 protein: CASSVGQGGEQYF. Drawing the rest from reference TRBV7-3 and TRBJ2-7, the complete variable domain is GAGVSQTPSNKVTEKGKYVELRCDPISGHTALYWYRQSLGQGPEFLIYFQGTGAADDSGLPNDRFFAVRPEGSVSTLKIQRTERGDSAVYLCASSVGQGGEQYFGPGTRLTVT.

V is TRBV3-1 and J is TRBJ2-5; TCRdb proposes TRBD1, but this gene call is untestable without DNA. CDR3 length: 15 residues. The germline V gene has CDR1 LGHDT and CDR2 YNNKEL (reference sequence). CDR3: CASSQDPQGQETQYF.

The rearrangement joins TRBV10-3 to TRBJ1-5; without DNA, the TCRdb call of TRBD1 cannot be checked. The CDR3 totals 13 residues. Germline V lookup: CDR1 ENHRY, CDR2 SYGVKD. The CDR3 sequence is CAIRRGGNQPQHF.